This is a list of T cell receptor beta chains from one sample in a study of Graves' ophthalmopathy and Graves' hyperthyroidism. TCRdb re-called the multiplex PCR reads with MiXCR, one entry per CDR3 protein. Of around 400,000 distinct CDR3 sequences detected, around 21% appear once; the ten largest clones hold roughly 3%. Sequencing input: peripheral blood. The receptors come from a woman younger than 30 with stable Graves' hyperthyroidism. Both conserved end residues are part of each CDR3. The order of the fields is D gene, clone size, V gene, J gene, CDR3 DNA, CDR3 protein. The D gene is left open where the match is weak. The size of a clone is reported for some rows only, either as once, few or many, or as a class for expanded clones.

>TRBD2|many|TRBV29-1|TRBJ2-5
TGCAGCGTTTCAGGGACTAGCGGGGTACAAGAGACCCAGTACTTC
CSVSGTSGVQETQYF
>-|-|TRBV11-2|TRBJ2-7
TGTGCCAGCAGCGTCCAAGGGAACGGGGCCTACGAGCAGTACTTC
CASSVQGNGAYEQYF
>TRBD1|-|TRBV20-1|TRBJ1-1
TGCAGTGCTAGGCAGATTCCGGGACAGGGGGCCCAGAACACTGAAGCTTTCTTT
CSARQIPGQGAQNTEAFF
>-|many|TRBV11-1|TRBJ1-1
TGTGCCACCAGGGGACCGCTTGAAGCTTTCTTT
CATRGPLEAFF
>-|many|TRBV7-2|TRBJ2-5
TGTGCCAGCAGCGCCCTGGCGGGTGTAGAGACCCAGTACTTC
CASSALAGVETQYF
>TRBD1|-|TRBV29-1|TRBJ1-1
TGCAGCGTTGCAGGGGGGGCGAACACTGAAGCTTTCTTT
CSVAGGANTEAFF
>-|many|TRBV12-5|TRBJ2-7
TGTGCTAGTGGTTTCGTCATGCCAGGGTCCCCAGACGAGCAGTACTTC
CASGFVMPGSPDEQYF
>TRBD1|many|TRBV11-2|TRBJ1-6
TGTGCCAGCAGCCCTACCGACAGGGGGCATTCACCCCTCCACTTT
CASSPTDRGHSPLHF
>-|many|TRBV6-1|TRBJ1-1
TGTGCCAGCAAGCAGGTCTGGAAGAACACTGAAGCTTTCTTT
CASKQVWKNTEAFF
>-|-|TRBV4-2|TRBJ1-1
TGTGCCAGCAGCCAAGATCCCGGACGGGGGAACACTGAAGCTTTCTTT
CASSQDPGRGNTEAFF
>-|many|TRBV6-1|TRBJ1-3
TGTGCCAGCAGTGCGGGGGCTGGAAACACCATATATTTT
CASSAGAGNTIYF
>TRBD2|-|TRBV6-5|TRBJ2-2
TGTGCCAGCAGTTACCTAGCGGGAGCGGGCGGGGAGCTGTTTTTT
CASSYLAGAGGELFF
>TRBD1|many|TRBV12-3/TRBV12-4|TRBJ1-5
TGTGCCAGCAGTGTGACAGGGGGAACGAATCAGCCCCAGCATTTT
CASSVTGGTNQPQHF
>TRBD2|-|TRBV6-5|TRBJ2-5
TGTGCCAGCAGTTACTCTAGCGGGAGCGGGGAGACCCAGTACTTC
CASSYSSGSGETQYF
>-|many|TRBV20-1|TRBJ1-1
TGCAGTGCTATTCCACGAACTATAGGATCTATAGTAGCTTTCTTT
CSAIPRTIGSIVAFF
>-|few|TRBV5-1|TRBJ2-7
TGCGCCAGCAGCCCCACTTCAGACGAGCAGTACTTC
CASSPTSDEQYF
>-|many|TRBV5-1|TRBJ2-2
TGCGCCAGCAGCGGGGGCGGGAACACCGGGGAGCTGTTTTTT
CASSGGGNTGELFF
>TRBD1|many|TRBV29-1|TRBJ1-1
TGCAGCGTCGAACAGGGGTACACTGAAGCTTTCTTT
CSVEQGYTEAFF
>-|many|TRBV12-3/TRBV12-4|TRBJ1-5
TGTGCCAGCAGTTTAGCGGGGGGTCATAGCAATCAGCCCCAGCATTTT
CASSLAGGHSNQPQHF
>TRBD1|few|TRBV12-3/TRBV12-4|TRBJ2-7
TGTGCCAGCAGTTTGGGACAGCCAGGATTCTACGAGCAGTACTTC
CASSLGQPGFYEQYF
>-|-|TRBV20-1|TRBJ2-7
TGCAGTGCTAGTCCGGGACTCGACTCCTACGAGCAGTACTTC
CSASPGLDSYEQYF
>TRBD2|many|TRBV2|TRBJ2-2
TGTGCCAGCAGTGAAGTAGCGGGAGCTGACACCGGGGAGCTGTTTTTT
CASSEVAGADTGELFF
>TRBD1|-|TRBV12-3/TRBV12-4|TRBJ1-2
TGTGCCAGCAGTTACGGGACAGGGCCACTCTATGGCTACACCTTC
CASSYGTGPLYGYTF
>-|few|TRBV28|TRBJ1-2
TGTGCCAGCAGACACTCCGGGCCCACCCAGGAGGGCTACACCTTC
CASRHSGPTQEGYTF
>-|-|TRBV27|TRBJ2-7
TGTGCCAGCAGTTTACTAGGCCAGGCCTCCTACGAGCAGTACTTC
CASSLLGQASYEQYF
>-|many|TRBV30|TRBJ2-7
TGTGCCTGGAGTACAGGATCCTACGAGCAGTACTTC
CAWSTGSYEQYF
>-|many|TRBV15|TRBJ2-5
TGTGCCACCAGCAGAGATCCGCGGCGAGGGGGCCAAGAGACCCAGTACTTC
CATSRDPRRGGQETQYF
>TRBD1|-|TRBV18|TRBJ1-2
TGTGCCAGCTCCCCTGACAGGGGGAACTATGGCTACACCTTC
CASSPDRGNYGYTF
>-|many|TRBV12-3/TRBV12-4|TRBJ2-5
TGTGCCAGCAGTTCTGATCAGGGCGGGACCCAGTACTTC
CASSSDQGGTQYF
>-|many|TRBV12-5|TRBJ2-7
TGTGCTAGTGGTCACCTCCTCGGACCATCCTACGAGCAGTACTTC
CASGHLLGPSYEQYF
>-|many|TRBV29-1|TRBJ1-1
TGCAGCGTGGCCCGGACAGAGAACACTGAAGCTTTCTTT
CSVARTENTEAFF
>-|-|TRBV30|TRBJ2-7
TGTGCCTGGGGAGATAACAGGGCCTACGAGCAGTACTTC
CAWGDNRAYEQYF
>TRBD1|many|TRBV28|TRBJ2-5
TGTGCCAGCAGCAATATGTACAGGGGGGAGACCCAGTACTTC
CASSNMYRGETQYF
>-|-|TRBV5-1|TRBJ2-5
TGCGCCAGCAGCTTGGAACGGCCGGATCGAGAGACCCAGTACTTC
CASSLERPDRETQYF
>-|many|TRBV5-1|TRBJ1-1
TGCGCCAGCAATTCTGGGGGACTGAACACTGAAGCTTTCTTT
CASNSGGLNTEAFF
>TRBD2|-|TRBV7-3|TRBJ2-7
TGTGCCAGCAGCTTAACTAGCGGGGGGGCCGAGCAGTACTTC
CASSLTSGGAEQYF
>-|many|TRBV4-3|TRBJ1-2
TGCGCCAGCAGCCAGACCTACGCGGGGACTGGCTACACCTTC
CASSQTYAGTGYTF
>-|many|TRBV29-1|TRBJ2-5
TGCAGCGTTGAAATGACCAGGGCAGAGACCCAGTACTTC
CSVEMTRAETQYF
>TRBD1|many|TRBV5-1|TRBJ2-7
TGTGCCAGCAGGGGGTCCTACGAGCAGTACTTC
CASRGSYEQYF
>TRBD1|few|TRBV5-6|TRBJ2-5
TGTGCCAGCAGCCCGGACAGGGTAGAGACCCAGTACTTC
CASSPDRVETQYF